In this sample, the clone carrying this T cell receptor (beta chain) turned up many times. The antigen is unknown. TCRdb used MiXCR to reprocess the RT-PCR reads, holding one entry per CDR3 protein. The table includes a few hundred thousand distinct CDR3 sequences, around 13% detected once. Trimming cost V 5 bases and J 5 bases, with 12 bases left between them. The CDR3 length is 13 residues. These data are taken from a study of response to subunit inactivated influenza vaccine. Study results and limitations: After each seasonal influenza vaccination, few new T cells are recruited, the authors suggested.

The receptor comes from a man between 50 and 59 years old who received an inactivated influenza vaccine. The sequenced sample was PBMCs from blood, obtained approximately 12 days after vaccination. The J gene is TRBJ1-2, the V gene TRBV12-3 or TRBV12-4; D uncertain. The CDR3 loop is CASSAPLRYGYTF. The CDR3 DNA follows: TGTGCCAGCAGTGCCCCGTTGAGGTATGGCTACACCTTC.